The clone carrying this TCR beta chain was picked up many times. Its antigen is currently unknown. The data are from a study of beta chain features in type 1 diabetes. Germline loops: CDR1 SGHRS, CDR2 YFSETQ. The CDR3 is 13 residues long. Trimming removed 6 bases from V and 0 bases from J, with 9 bases in between. TCRB transcripts that were expressed got sequenced, as all of the isolated RNA had been reverse transcribed. Sequenced naive, central memory and regulatory T cell samples produced an average of about 3.57 million reads. Libraries were prepared by immunoSEQ multiplex PCR; TCRdb keeps only in-frame clonotypes and omits some of them. The data contain some 150,000 clones, more than 9% of them singletons. Overall study results and limits: Reduced insertions and increased deletions marked VDJ junctions in type 1 diabetes patients.

V gene TRBV5-1 combines with J gene TRBJ1-1; possible D gene TRBD1, 5 bases. The sequenced sample was naive CD4+ T cells from blood. This TCR came from a man between 18 and 29 years old in good health. The CDR3 DNA reads TGCGCCAGCACAGGGAAGGTGAACACTGAAGCTTTCTTT. Translating it yields CASTGKVNTEAFF.